Listed below are T cell receptor beta chains from one sample, sequenced in a study of shared clonotypes between healthy human individuals. Repertoires were generated with immunoSEQ multiplex PCR, while TCRdb's copy carries only in-frame clones and drops some. The sample consists of approximately 2.5 million clones, about 92% of them appearing once. Material: naive CD4+ T cells sorted from blood. These TCRs come from a young man in good health. CDR3s include the opening cysteine and the closing phenylalanine or tryptophan. A D gene is named only where the DNA matches it firmly. The size field is filled for only some rows; it gives once, few, many or a size class.

j_call: TRBJ1-2; v_call: TRBV7-9; d_call: TRBD1; clone_size: -; cdr3_length: 16; cdr3_aa: CASSPPWDRRYYGYTF; cdr3_nt: TGTGCCAGCAGCCCCCCCTGGGACAGGCGGTACTATGGCTACACCTTC
j_call: TRBJ2-5; v_call: TRBV7-9; d_call: -; clone_size: -; cdr3_length: 14; cdr3_aa: CASSLSGLGATQYF; cdr3_nt: TGTGCCAGCAGCTTATCTGGCCTGGGGGCGACCCAGTACTTC
j_call: TRBJ2-3; v_call: TRBV11-2; d_call: -; clone_size: -; cdr3_length: 17; cdr3_aa: CASSPYSMSRRTDTQYF; cdr3_nt: TGTGCCAGCAGCCCTTATAGTATGTCCCGTCGCACAGATACGCAGTATTTT
j_call: TRBJ2-3; v_call: TRBV7-7; d_call: -; clone_size: -; cdr3_length: 13; cdr3_aa: CASSLELTDTQYF; cdr3_nt: TGTGCTAGCAGCTTAGAGCTCACAGATACGCAGTATTTT
j_call: TRBJ2-3; v_call: TRBV20-1; d_call: -; clone_size: -; cdr3_length: 11; cdr3_aa: CSAMKGNTQYF; cdr3_nt: TGCAGTGCTATGAAGGGAAATACGCAGTATTTT
j_call: TRBJ1-2; v_call: TRBV19; d_call: -; clone_size: -; cdr3_length: 13; cdr3_aa: CASSIEGSDGYTF; cdr3_nt: TGTGCCAGTAGTATTGAGGGTAGCGATGGCTACACCTTC
j_call: TRBJ2-1; v_call: TRBV11-2; d_call: TRBD1; clone_size: -; cdr3_length: 16; cdr3_aa: CASSVTGTGVYNEQFF; cdr3_nt: TGTGCCAGCAGCGTAACTGGGACAGGGGTATACAATGAGCAGTTCTTC
j_call: TRBJ2-7; v_call: TRBV5-8; d_call: -; clone_size: -; cdr3_length: 16; cdr3_aa: CASSSVWSPRVGEQYF; cdr3_nt: TGTGCCAGCAGCTCGGTGTGGTCCCCCAGAGTAGGGGAGCAGTACTTC
j_call: TRBJ2-7; v_call: TRBV19; d_call: -; clone_size: -; cdr3_length: 15; cdr3_aa: CASTSIFEGGYEQYF; cdr3_nt: TGTGCCAGTACCTCGATTTTTGAGGGGGGATACGAGCAGTACTTC
j_call: TRBJ2-7; v_call: TRBV5-1; d_call: TRBD2; clone_size: once; cdr3_length: 16; cdr3_aa: CASSPVRAGVSYEQYF; cdr3_nt: TGCGCCAGCAGCCCCGTTCGAGCGGGGGTCTCCTACGAGCAGTACTTC
j_call: TRBJ1-6; v_call: TRBV5-8; d_call: -; clone_size: -; cdr3_length: 13; cdr3_aa: CASSLGLQAPLHF; cdr3_nt: TGTGCCAGCAGCTTGGGCTTGCAAGCACCCCTCCACTTT
j_call: TRBJ2-2; v_call: TRBV4-3; d_call: -; clone_size: -; cdr3_length: 14; cdr3_aa: CASRQTTNTGELFF; cdr3_nt: TGCGCCAGCAGGCAAACAACGAACACCGGGGAGCTGTTTTTT
j_call: TRBJ2-5; v_call: TRBV6-5; d_call: TRBD2; clone_size: -; cdr3_length: 13; cdr3_aa: CASRHGRAETQYF; cdr3_nt: TGTGCCAGCAGACACGGGAGGGCGGAGACCCAGTACTTC
j_call: TRBJ2-2; v_call: TRBV11-2; d_call: TRBD1; clone_size: -; cdr3_length: 16; cdr3_aa: CASSLGRTGYTGELFF; cdr3_nt: TGTGCCAGCAGCTTAGGAAGGACAGGGTACACCGGGGAGCTGTTTTTT
j_call: TRBJ2-1; v_call: TRBV6-5; d_call: TRBD2; clone_size: -; cdr3_length: 15; cdr3_aa: CASSPGLAVYNEQFF; cdr3_nt: TGTGCCAGCAGTCCAGGACTAGCGGTTTACAATGAGCAGTTCTTC
j_call: TRBJ2-7; v_call: TRBV5-1; d_call: TRBD1; clone_size: few; cdr3_length: 12; cdr3_aa: CASSQGDYEQYF; cdr3_nt: TGCGCCAGCAGCCAGGGGGACTACGAGCAGTACTTC
j_call: TRBJ1-5; v_call: TRBV11-2; d_call: -; clone_size: -; cdr3_length: 15; cdr3_aa: CASSLAGNSNQPQHF; cdr3_nt: TGTGCCAGCAGCTTAGCGGGGAATAGCAATCAGCCCCAGCATTTT
j_call: TRBJ2-4; v_call: TRBV13; d_call: -; clone_size: -; cdr3_length: 15; cdr3_aa: CASSLFGGGKNIQYF; cdr3_nt: TGTGCCAGCAGCTTATTTGGTGGTGGCAAAAACATTCAGTACTTC
j_call: TRBJ2-7; v_call: TRBV27; d_call: -; clone_size: -; cdr3_length: 14; cdr3_aa: CASSLDGSPYEQYF; cdr3_nt: TGTGCCAGCAGTTTAGACGGGTCCCCCTACGAGCAGTACTTC
j_call: TRBJ1-1; v_call: TRBV6-1; d_call: -; clone_size: few; cdr3_length: 13; cdr3_aa: CASSGSQGYEAFF; cdr3_nt: TGTGCCAGCAGTGGATCACAGGGTTATGAAGCTTTCTTT
j_call: TRBJ2-7; v_call: TRBV10-3; d_call: -; clone_size: -; cdr3_length: 12; cdr3_aa: CARGDSPYEQYF; cdr3_nt: TGTGCCAGGGGGGACAGCCCCTACGAGCAGTACTTC
j_call: TRBJ1-3; v_call: TRBV28; d_call: -; clone_size: -; cdr3_length: 16; cdr3_aa: CASTGAGGSSGNTIYF; cdr3_nt: TGTGCCAGCACAGGGGCCGGCGGTTCATCTGGAAACACCATATATTTT
j_call: TRBJ2-1; v_call: TRBV18; d_call: -; clone_size: -; cdr3_length: 16; cdr3_aa: CASSPTLRDSGNEQFF; cdr3_nt: TGTGCCAGCTCACCGACTCTCCGGGACTCGGGAAATGAGCAGTTCTTC
j_call: TRBJ2-7; v_call: TRBV5-1; d_call: TRBD1; clone_size: -; cdr3_length: 13; cdr3_aa: CASTRDSSYEQYF; cdr3_nt: TGCGCCAGCACCCGGGACAGCTCCTACGAGCAGTACTTC
j_call: TRBJ2-5; v_call: TRBV20-1; d_call: -; clone_size: -; cdr3_length: 11; cdr3_aa: CSARASEAQYF; cdr3_nt: TGCAGTGCTAGGGCCTCGGAGGCCCAGTACTTC
j_call: TRBJ2-5; v_call: TRBV18; d_call: TRBD2; clone_size: -; cdr3_length: 17; cdr3_aa: CASSTTLAGGPQETQYF; cdr3_nt: TGTGCCAGCTCAACCACACTAGCGGGAGGCCCCCAAGAGACCCAGTACTTC
j_call: TRBJ2-5; v_call: TRBV6-6; d_call: -; clone_size: -; cdr3_length: 14; cdr3_aa: CASSRDSVRETQYF; cdr3_nt: TGTGCCAGCAGCCGCGACAGCGTGCGAGAGACCCAGTACTTC
j_call: TRBJ2-4; v_call: TRBV28; d_call: TRBD1; clone_size: -; cdr3_length: 15; cdr3_aa: CASSSGQLAKNIQYF; cdr3_nt: TGTGCCAGCAGCTCGGGACAGCTAGCCAAAAACATTCAGTACTTC
j_call: TRBJ2-7; v_call: TRBV7-9; d_call: -; clone_size: -; cdr3_length: 11; cdr3_aa: CASSFSYEQYF; cdr3_nt: TGTGCCAGCTCCTTCTCCTACGAGCAGTACTTC